The 2 T cell receptor beta chains given below trace back to one sample, sequenced in a study of cytomegalovirus exposure and HLA in healthy donors. The PCR used 60 Vbeta and 13 Jbeta primers. Data came from immunoSEQ multiplex PCR; TCRdb stores just in-frame clones and leaves some out. This specimen shows over 150,000 clones; the ten leading clones hold 0.74%. Material for sequencing was PBMCs. The receptors originated from a boy aged 5 to 17 in good health and CMV-seronegative.

The V and J genes are TRBV30 and TRBJ1-6; D uncertain. Looked up from germline, CDR1 is GTSNPN and CDR2 is SVGIG (reference sequence). Between the trimmed V and J ends, which lost 5 bases and 10 bases, there was a span of 12 bases. This CDR3 has 12 residues. CDR3 amino acids: CAWDVPGSPLHF. DNA of the CDR3: TGTGCCTGGGACGTCCCGGGGTCACCCCTCCACTTT.

This chain uses TRBV9 with TRBJ2-7; D is perhaps TRBD1 (5 bases). The CDR3 is 14 amino acids. Germline V gene data show CDR1 as SGDLS and CDR2 as YYNGEE. With 4 bases removed from V and 3 bases from J, the gap between germline ends came to 14 bases. The CDR3 sequence: CASSPRVFSYEQYF. In nucleotides, the CDR3 is TGTGCCAGCAGCCCCAGGGTATTCAGCTACGAGCAGTACTTC.